This T cell receptor beta chain was obtained from a study of blood T cell repertoires in COVID-19. Study information: In each case, the material was cDNA or gDNA derived from T cells, B-cell-depleted T cells, or PBMCs.

Clones were read by immunoSEQ multiplex PCR, and TCRdb kept only the in-frame ones, dropping some. The data contain approximately 150,000 clones, more than 70% of them singletons. This CDR3 spans 11 amino acids. In germline, CDR1 is MNHEY, CDR2 SVGAGI. Trimming shortened V by 6 bases and J by 8 bases, and 7 bases separated the two germline ends. The clonotype comes from a woman between 70 and 85 years old who had recovered from COVID-19. The chain combines TRBV6-5 with TRBJ1-4; no reliable D call. Material: peripheral blood. This CDR3 reads CASSAGEKLFF. CDR3 bases: TGTGCCAGCAGCGCGGGCGAAAAACTGTTTTTT.